This paragraph covers one T cell receptor (beta chain) sequence. Generated by immunoSEQ multiplex PCR, the TCRdb table keeps only in-frame clones and is missing some. The sample lists roughly 40,000 clones; 86% were seen once. Germline lookup yields CDR1 SGHVS and CDR2 FQNEAQ. Trimming took off 0 bases at V and 3 bases at J, with 11 bases between the two ends. There are 15 residues in the CDR3. This specimen belongs to a study of blood T cell repertoires in COVID-19. About the research overall: In each case, the material was cDNA or gDNA derived from T cells, B-cell-depleted T cells, or PBMCs.

The TCR originated in a man between 65 and 80 years old with acute or convalescent COVID-19. V gene TRBV7-8 combines with J gene TRBJ1-1; possibly TRBD1 for D (5 bases). The material sequenced was peripheral blood. The CDR3 region has the DNA TGTGCCAGCAGCTTAGCTCCAGGGCTGGACACTGAAGCTTTCTTT. It is translated as CASSLAPGLDTEAFF.